The 22 T cell receptor beta chains below come from one sample, sequenced in a study of T cells in Graves' hyperthyroidism and ophthalmopathy. RNA transcripts gave rise to amplified TCR beta CDR3 regions. HTBI primers were the set used in a first-round RT-PCR of the TCR CDR3. TCRdb independently ran MiXCR on the multiplex PCR reads; one entry per CDR3 protein. The data contain about 400,000 distinct CDR3 sequences, about 16% of them singletons. Sample: blood. Source of these receptors: a woman aged 60 to 75 with Graves' ophthalmopathy.

There are many counts of this clonotype. J is TRBJ2-1 and V is TRBV12-3 or TRBV12-4; no definite D call. This CDR3 is built from 15 residues. V gave up 7 bases and J gave up 0 bases, with 13 bases separating them. CDR3 bases: TGTGCCAGCACCCCTCGTGGTGGCTCCTACAATGAGCAGTTCTTC. Translation gives CASTPRGGSYNEQFF.

This clonotype was observed many times. This chain connects TRBV6-1 to TRBJ2-7; D may be TRBD1 or TRBD2 (5 bases each). The germline CDR1 and CDR2 sequences are MNHNS and SASEGT. The CDR3 spans 14 residues. V dropped 9 bases and J dropped 4 bases, with 19 bases sitting between them. The CDR3 sequence is CASRAGTKGYEQYF. CDR3 coding DNA: TGTGCCAGTAGAGCCGGGACCAAAGGTTACGAGCAGTACTTC.

The gene calls are TRBV28 and TRBJ1-4; TRBD1 is a possible D gene (6 bases). Germline assignment: CDR1 MDHEN and CDR2 SYDVKM. The ends were cut back, 10 bases at V and 7 bases at J, with 22 bases in the middle. CDR3 length: 15 residues. CDR3 DNA: TGTGCCACCAAGGGGTCAGGGGCGTCAAGTGAAAAACTGTTTTTT. Translating it yields CATKGSGASSEKLFF.

This clonotype came up many times. The J gene is TRBJ2-7, the V gene TRBV7-2; possibly TRBD2 for D (5 bases). The CDR3 spans 13 residues. CDR1 and CDR2 (germline): SGHTA, FQGNSA. Between the trimmed V and J ends, which lost 5 bases and 2 bases, there was a span of 10 bases. CDR3 DNA: TGTGCCAGCAGCATAACCGGGACCTACGAGCAGTACTTC. Amino acids: CASSITGTYEQYF.

This chain connects TRBV12-3 or TRBV12-4 to TRBJ1-3; D gene uncertain. Trimming stripped 5 bases from V and 0 bases from J, with 17 bases between. The CDR3 totals 17 residues. The CDR3 region is CASSPHFGRNSGNTIYF. Here the CDR3 DNA reads TGTGCCAGCAGTCCTCACTTCGGACGGAACTCTGGAAACACCATATATTTT.

CDR3 sequence (DNA): TGTGCCAGCGGGGCAGGCAGCACTGGCGGTACCTACGAGCAGTACTTC. Protein sequence: CASGAGSTGGTYEQYF. The chain uses TRBV3-1 and TRBJ2-7; maybe TRBD1 (5 bases). CDR3 length equals 16 residues. CDR1 is LGHDT, CDR2 YNNKEL, per germline (reference sequence). V lost 8 bases, J lost 2 bases, and 22 bases lay in between.

The sample holds many counts of this clonotype. V usage is TRBV11-2 and J usage is TRBJ2-7; 9 bases are a match to TRBD1. The CDR3 extends over 15 amino acids. Germline CDR1 and CDR2: SGHAT and FQNNGV. The V segment lost 3 bases and the J segment 5 bases; nucleotides outside the gene matches: 8. The CDR3 loop is CASSFDGTGFNEQYF. In nucleotides, the CDR3 is TGTGCCAGCAGCTTCGACGGGACAGGGTTCAACGAGCAGTACTTC.

This clonotype was recorded many times. The rearrangement links TRBV6-2 or TRBV6-3 to TRBJ1-5; a weak D match, TRBD1 (5 bases). CDR1 and CDR2 from the germline V gene are MNHEY and SVGEGT. CDR3 length: 13 residues. The V and J ends lost 6 bases and 11 bases respectively, with 17 bases between them. CDR3 nucleotides: TGTGCCAGCAGCCCGGGGGAGGGTGGAACCCAGCATTTT. Protein product: CASSPGEGGTQHF.

This clonotype was seen only a few times. The chain uses TRBV19 and TRBJ1-1; 7 bases fit TRBD1. This CDR3 is built from 15 residues. Per germline, CDR1 LNHDA and CDR2 SQIVND (reference sequence). The V segment lost 3 bases and the J segment 4 bases; nucleotides outside the gene matches: 8. The CDR3: CASSIPKGAGTEAFF. The CDR3 nucleotides are TGTGCCAGTAGTATCCCAAAGGGGGCGGGCACTGAAGCTTTCTTT.

This sequence joins TRBV6-2 or TRBV6-3 and TRBJ2-2; D is ambiguous. The CDR3 spans 18 residues. V was shortened by 0 bases and J by 1 base, with 15 bases between the two germline ends. Germline CDR1 MNHEY, CDR2 SVGEGT. The CDR3 sequence: CASSYSYYLGLNTGELFF. CDR3 DNA: TGTGCCAGCAGTTACTCGTATTACTTGGGGTTGAACACCGGGGAGCTGTTTTTT.

This clonotype came up many times. V is TRBV20-1 and J is TRBJ2-7; 8 bases map to TRBD1. This CDR3 is built from 14 residues. Trimming removed 6 bases from V and 2 bases from J; junction bases left unmatched: 9. Germline assignment: CDR1 DFQATT and CDR2 SNEGSKA (reference sequence). The CDR3 region is CSATRGPYTYEQYF. For the CDR3, the DNA is TGCAGTGCGACCAGGGGGCCATACACCTACGAGCAGTACTTC.

Turning to this clonotype: Just one base apart from a much larger clone, this may be a read error. The chain couples TRBV20-1 to TRBJ2-6, with D tentatively TRBD1 (6 bases). The CDR3 is made up of 17 amino acids. CDR1 and CDR2 (germline): DFQATT, SNEGSKA (reference sequence). Trimming cost V 4 bases and J 0 bases, with 16 bases left between them. CDR3 in DNA: TGCAGTGCTAACGTCCAGGACAGAGACTCTGGGGCCAACGTCCTGACTTTC. Encoded protein: CSANVQDRDSGANVLTF.

The chain has TRBV6-4 and TRBJ2-1; 7 positions agree with TRBD2. Trimming cost V 3 bases and J 6 bases; bases outside gene matches: 11. CDR1 and CDR2 (germline): MRHNA, SNTAGT. The CDR3 is 16 residues long. The CDR3 DNA is TGTGCCAGCAGTGAGAAGAGGGCTAGCGGAGCCAATGAGCAGTTCTTC. Its translation: CASSEKRASGANEQFF.

In its sample, this clonotype was seen a few times. The DNA for the CDR3 is TGTGCCAGCACGGGGACAGATTTTGAGACCCAGTACTTC. Translating gives CASTGTDFETQYF. The rearrangement joins TRBV28 to TRBJ2-5, with 7 bases identical to TRBD1. V lost 7 bases to trimming and J lost 5 bases; unmatched junction nucleotides: 7. Germline assignment: CDR1 MDHEN and CDR2 SYDVKM. The CDR3 runs to 13 residues.

In this sample, this clonotype turned up many times. The genes are TRBV7-2 and TRBJ2-3; 7 nucleotides align to TRBD2. Germline CDR1 reads SGHTA; CDR2 reads FQGNSA. V lost 3 bases to trimming and J lost 5 bases; unmatched junction nucleotides: 11. The CDR3 is 16 amino acids. The CDR3 nucleotides are TGTGCCAGCAGCTTCCTAGCGGCGGGAGCGAAAGATACGCAGTATTTT. It encodes CASSFLAAGAKDTQYF.

This clonotype was seen only a few times. The J gene is TRBJ2-5, the V gene TRBV28; D uncertain. The V end lost 3 bases, the J end lost 7 bases, and 9 bases lay between the germline ends. The germline gives CDR1 MDHEN, CDR2 SYDVKM. This CDR3 contains 12 residues. Here the CDR3 DNA reads TGTGCCAGCAGTTTGATCCCCGGGACCCAGTACTTC. This sequence encodes CASSLIPGTQYF.

The table lists this clonotype with many counts. The chain recombines TRBV6-1 with TRBJ2-7; weak D call: TRBD1 (6 bases). Germline assignment: CDR1 MNHNS and CDR2 SASEGT. This CDR3 comprises 13 residues. V was pared by 3 bases and J by 9 bases, with 15 bases between. CDR3 sequence: CASSESGQLAQYF. CDR3 coding DNA: TGTGCCAGCAGTGAGTCAGGACAGCTCGCGCAGTACTTC.

This clonotype was seen many times. The genes are TRBV6-6 and TRBJ2-5; D remains unclear. Germline V CDR1 and CDR2: MNHNY, SVGAGI (reference sequence). Trimming shortened V by 0 bases and J by 0 bases, and 8 bases separated the two germline ends. The CDR3 is made up of 15 amino acids. CDR3 in amino acids: CASSYSAEYQETQYF. The CDR3, as DNA: TGTGCCAGCAGTTACTCCGCGGAGTACCAAGAGACCCAGTACTTC.

This clonotype has at least ten counts. The V call is TRBV9, the J call TRBJ2-1; D ambiguous. V lost 5 bases to trimming and J lost 9 bases, with 0 bases between them. Germline V gives CDR1 SGDLS, CDR2 YYNGEE. This CDR3 has 8 residues. The CDR3 is CASSEQFF. CDR3 DNA: TGTGCCAGCAGTGAGCAGTTCTTC.

The V gene is TRBV11-3, the J gene TRBJ1-6; no clear D. The CDR3 runs to 15 residues. Looked up from germline, CDR1 is SGHNT and CDR2 is YENEEA. The V gene lost 6 bases and the J gene lost 8 bases, with 17 bases spanning the gap. The CDR3 here is CASRRHRVRDSPLHF. In nucleotides, the CDR3 is TGTGCCAGCAGACGACATAGGGTGAGGGATTCACCCCTCCACTTT.

The chain links TRBV19 to TRBJ2-7; D may be TRBD2 (6 bases). This CDR3 is 14 amino acids long. Germline CDR1 reads LNHDA; CDR2 reads SQIVND (reference sequence). Trimming left V 2 bases short and J 4 bases short, with 12 bases between. The CDR3 loop reads CASSITGEVYEQYF. The CDR3 DNA reads TGTGCCAGTAGTATAACGGGAGAGGTGTACGAGCAGTACTTC.

There are many counts of this clonotype. V and J are TRBV28 and TRBJ2-7; D is unclear. Between the trimmed V and J ends, which lost 8 bases and 3 bases, there was a span of 8 bases. The CDR3 consists of 11 residues. Germline V gene lookup returns CDR1 MDHEN and CDR2 SYDVKM. The CDR3 here is CASVDFYEQYF. The CDR3 DNA reads as TGTGCCAGCGTCGACTTCTACGAGCAGTACTTC.